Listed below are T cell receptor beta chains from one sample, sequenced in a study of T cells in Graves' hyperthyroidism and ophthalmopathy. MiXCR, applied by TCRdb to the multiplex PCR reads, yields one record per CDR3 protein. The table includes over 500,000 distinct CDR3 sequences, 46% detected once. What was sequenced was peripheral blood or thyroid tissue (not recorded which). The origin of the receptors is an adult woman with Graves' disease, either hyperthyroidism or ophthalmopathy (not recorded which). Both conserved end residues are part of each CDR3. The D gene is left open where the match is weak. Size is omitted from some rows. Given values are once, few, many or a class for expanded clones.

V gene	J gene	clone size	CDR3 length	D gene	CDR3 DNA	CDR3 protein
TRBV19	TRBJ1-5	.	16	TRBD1	TGTGCCAGTAGTATAGGGACAGGGACCAGCAATCAGCCCCAGCATTTT	CASSIGTGTSNQPQHF
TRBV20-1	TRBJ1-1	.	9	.	TGCAGTGCTAGAGTGGGGGCTTTCTTT	CSARVGAFF
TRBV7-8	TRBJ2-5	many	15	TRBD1	TGTGCCAGCAGCTTATCGGCAGGGGGCTTAGAGACCCAGTACTTC	CASSLSAGGLETQYF
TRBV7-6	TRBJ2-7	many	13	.	TGTGCCAGCAGCTTATTTCGGGGCTACGAGCAGTACTTC	CASSLFRGYEQYF
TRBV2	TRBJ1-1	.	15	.	TGTGCCAGCAGTGAAATTAGGACAACTAACGCTGAAGCTTTCTTT	CASSEIRTTNAEAFF
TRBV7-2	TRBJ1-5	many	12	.	TGTGCCAGCAGCCTCATCAGTCAGCCCCAGCATTTT	CASSLISQPQHF
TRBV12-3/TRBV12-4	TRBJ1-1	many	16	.	TGTGCCAGCAGCACACTGTACGGTTCCATGAACACTGAAGCTTTCTTT	CASSTLYGSMNTEAFF
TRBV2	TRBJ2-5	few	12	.	TGTGCCAGCAGCGCAGACTCCGGGACCCAGTACTTC	CASSADSGTQYF
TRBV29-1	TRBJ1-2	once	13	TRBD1	TGCAGCTCACCCGGGGACAGCACCTATGGCTACACCTTC	CSSPGDSTYGYTF
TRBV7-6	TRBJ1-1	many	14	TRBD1	TGTGCCAGCAGCTTGGGGACAGGGAACACTGAAGCTTTCTTT	CASSLGTGNTEAFF
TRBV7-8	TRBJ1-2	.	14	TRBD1	TGTGCCAGCAGCCCGGGACAGGGGGCTCAGGGCTACACCTTC	CASSPGQGAQGYTF
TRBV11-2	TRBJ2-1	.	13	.	TGTGCCAGCAGCTTAGCATGGGGGCGGGAGCAGTTCTTC	CASSLAWGREQFF
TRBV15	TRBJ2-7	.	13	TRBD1	TGTGCCACCAGCGAGGACGGGGACAGCGAGCAGTACTTC	CATSEDGDSEQYF
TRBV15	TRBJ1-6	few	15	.	TGTGCCACCAGCAGAGTATCAGGGCGTAATTCACCCCTCCACTTT	CATSRVSGRNSPLHF
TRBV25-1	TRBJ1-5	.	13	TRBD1	TGTGCGAGGGACAGCCGTAGCAATCAGCCCCAGCATTTT	CARDSRSNQPQHF
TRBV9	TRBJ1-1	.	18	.	TGTGCCAGCAGGATAGGAGGGTCGAGGGCAGGGAGAGACACTGAAGCTTTCTTT	CASRIGGSRAGRDTEAFF
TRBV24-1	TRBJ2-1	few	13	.	TGTGCCACCAGTGATTTACCATACAATGAGCAGTTCTTC	CATSDLPYNEQFF
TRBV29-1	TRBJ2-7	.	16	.	TGCAGCGTTGAAGGTCCTTTGGCGGGGGCCCCCTACGAGCAGTACTTC	CSVEGPLAGAPYEQYF
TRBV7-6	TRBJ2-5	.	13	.	TGTGCCAGCAGCGCAGGGCCTATCGGGACCCAGTACTTC	CASSAGPIGTQYF
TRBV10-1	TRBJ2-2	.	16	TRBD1	TGCGCCAGCAGTAAACAACGAAACAGGGGTACCGGGGAGCTGTTTTTT	CASSKQRNRGTGELFF
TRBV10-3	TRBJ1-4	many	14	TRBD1	TGTGCCACCGCAACCGGGACAGGGGATGAAAAACTGTTTTTT	CATATGTGDEKLFF
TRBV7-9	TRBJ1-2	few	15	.	TGTGCCAGCAAAGGGCGCGGTACGGCGAACTATGGCTACACCTTC	CASKGRGTANYGYTF
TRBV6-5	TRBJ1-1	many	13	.	TGTGCCAGCAGTTACCCGCAGTCCACTGAAGCTTTCTTT	CASSYPQSTEAFF
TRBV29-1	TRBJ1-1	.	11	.	TGCAGCTTAGCACTGAACACTGAAGCTTTCTTT	CSLALNTEAFF
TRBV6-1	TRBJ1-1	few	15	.	TGTGCCATCAGTGAGCAAGGACACGTGAACACTGAAGCTTTCTTT	CAISEQGHVNTEAFF
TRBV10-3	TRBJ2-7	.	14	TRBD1	TGTGCCATCAGCGGCGGGACAGGAGCCTACGAGCAGTACTTC	CAISGGTGAYEQYF
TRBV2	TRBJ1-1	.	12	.	TGTGCCAGCAGTGACGTTTTCGAAGAAGCTTTCTTT	CASSDVFEEAFF
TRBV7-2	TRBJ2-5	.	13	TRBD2	TGTGCCAGCTTTCGGGGGGGCCAAGAGACCCAGTACTTC	CASFRGGQETQYF
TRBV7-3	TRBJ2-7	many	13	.	TGTGCCAGCAGCTCAGGGTATAATGGCGAGCAGTACTTC	CASSSGYNGEQYF
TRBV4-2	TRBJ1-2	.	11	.	TGTGCCAGCAGCCCGGATCTTGGCTACACCTTC	CASSPDLGYTF
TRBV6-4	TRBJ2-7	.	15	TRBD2	TGTGCCAGCAGTGACCCAGCGGGAAGAACCGGGGAGCTGTACTTC	CASSDPAGRTGELYF
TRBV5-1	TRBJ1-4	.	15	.	TGCGCCAGCAGCAACCCTTCGGGGGCGTATGAAAAACTGTTTTTT	CASSNPSGAYEKLFF
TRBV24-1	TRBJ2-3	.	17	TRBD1	TGTGCCACCAGTGATTTGCCCAGGGGGCATGGCACAGATACGCAGTATTTT	CATSDLPRGHGTDTQYF
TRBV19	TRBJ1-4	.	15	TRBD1	TGTGCCAGTAGGGACAGGGTTATGACTAATGAAAAACTGTTTTTT	CASRDRVMTNEKLFF
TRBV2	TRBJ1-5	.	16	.	TGTGCCAGCAGTGGGCGGGGAGGGCCTGTCAATCAGCCCCAGCATTTT	CASSGRGGPVNQPQHF
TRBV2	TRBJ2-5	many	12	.	TGTGCCAGCAGTTCCAGTGAAGAGACCCAGTACTTC	CASSSSEETQYF
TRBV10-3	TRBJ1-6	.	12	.	TGTGCTACCCTCGAGGGGAATTCACCCCTCCACTTT	CATLEGNSPLHF
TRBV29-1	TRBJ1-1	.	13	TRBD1	TGCAGCGTTGTCAGGGGGTTAAACACTGAAGCTTTCTTT	CSVVRGLNTEAFF
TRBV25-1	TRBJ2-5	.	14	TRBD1	TGTGCCAGCAGTCATCGGCAGGGGGAAGAGACCCAGTACTTC	CASSHRQGEETQYF
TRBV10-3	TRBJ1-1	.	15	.	TGTGCCATCAGTGAGTCGTTTCCTCTTTGGACTGAAGCTTTCTTT	CAISESFPLWTEAFF
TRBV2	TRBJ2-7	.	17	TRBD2	TGTGCCAGCAGTGAAGCGTTGGTACTAGCGAGGTCCTACGAGCAGTACTTC	CASSEALVLARSYEQYF
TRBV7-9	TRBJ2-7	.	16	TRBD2	TGTGCCAGCAGCCAAGCCCTAGCGGGAGAGATCTACGAGCAGTACTTC	CASSQALAGEIYEQYF